The sequence of this T cell receptor (beta chain) was determined in a study of OX40 agonist ivuxolimab in advanced cancers. A note on the overall study: Ivuxolimab, which targeted the costimulatory receptor OX40 (CD134), was an agonistic, fully human IgG2 monoclonal antibody. Intravenous ivuxolimab was administered to patients every 2 weeks at six dose levels: 0.01, 0.1, 0.3, 1.5, 3 and 10 mg/kg. Among the roughly 52 dose-escalation patients, some 20 had hepatocellular carcinoma, approximately 15 melanoma, 9 renal cell carcinoma and 9 head and neck cancer. In the dose-escalation cohort, over 65% of patients were male, and the mean age was roughly 60 years, with a range of roughly 23 to 85. Prior anti-PD-1, anti-PD-L1 or anti-CTLA-4 therapy was permitted, and checkpoint inhibitors had been received by less than 45% of dose-escalation patients. Partial responses occurred in three dose-escalation patients, of whom one had hepatocellular carcinoma and two had cutaneous melanoma. The point of sequencing TCRbeta in the periphery was to test whether ivuxolimab changed TCR sequence diversity and drove clonal T-cell expansion. The paper describes the monotherapy dose-escalation part (N of about 50 patients) of the phase I trial of ivuxolimab. Here is what the overall study found, with its caveats: Antigen specificity was not determined for the clonally expanded peripheral T cells. In the 0.1-3.0 mg/kg groups, partial responders were among the patients with the lowest normalized peripheral clonal expansion, particularly in CD8+ T cells. After ivuxolimab, expanded clones were on average more numerous among CD8+ T cells than among CD4+ T cells. At doses of 0.1 to 3.0 mg/kg, clonal expansion of both CD4+ and CD8+ T cells in blood was seen between baseline and week 6. Low levels of normalized T-cell clonal expansion were also seen in some patients who did not respond.

Comment on this clone: Its antigen remains unidentified. Per-base quality was not reported, and no clone a single base away is much larger than it.

To sequence the TCRbeta CDR3 region, genomic DNA was isolated from the sorted cells. TCRbeta CDR3 regions were sequenced using the immunoSEQ Assay. TCRdb mirrors the immuneACCESS table, restricted to in-frame sequences. Some clones are absent from its copies; in checked studies, under half trace to an unresolved V gene, and the reason for the others is unknown. The sample profile shows tens of thousands of clones; around 90% of them were found once. The ten most abundant clones make up about 2.2% of the sample. The germline V gene sets CDR1 to MDHEN and CDR2 to SYDVKM. The CDR3 goes from the cysteine to the phenylalanine over 14 residues. The DNA shown is the 42-base CDR3, in frame from base 1. V sheds 6 bases and J sheds 6 bases, leaving 18 bases between their ends. The trial excluded patients who had a history of autoimmune disease or were on systemic immunosuppression. Peripheral blood for TCR sequencing was collected from all dose cohorts at baseline, on cycle 4 day 1, and on cycle 7 day 1. Samples were obtained from an open-label, multicenter, first-in-human phase I dose-escalation trial of ivuxolimab. Adults with locally advanced or metastatic melanoma, renal cell carcinoma, hepatocellular carcinoma or head and neck squamous cell carcinoma were enrolled in the trial. Before TCR sequencing, CD4+ T cells and CD8+ T cells were sorted from peripheral blood as separate populations.

The sequence was collected from an adult with an advanced solid tumor such as melanoma, head and neck, liver or kidney cancer. The rearranged segments are TRBV28 and TRBJ2-7; a tentative D call is TRBD2 (6 bases match). The material sequenced was CD4+ or CD8+ T cells sorted from blood, taken in a trial of the OX40 agonist ivuxolimab. The sequenced DNA is TGTGCCAGCAGGTGGGGTCGGGAGTCGGGCGAGCAGTACTTC. The translation is CASRWGRESGEQYF. The full variable domain, with segments outside the CDR3 supplied by the reference TRBV28 and TRBJ2-7 proteins, appears as DVKVTQSSRYLVKRTGEKVFLECVQDMDHENMFWYRQDPGLGLRLIYFSYDVKMKEKGDIPEGYSVSREKKERFSLILESASTNQTSMYLCASRWGRESGEQYFGPGTRLTVT.